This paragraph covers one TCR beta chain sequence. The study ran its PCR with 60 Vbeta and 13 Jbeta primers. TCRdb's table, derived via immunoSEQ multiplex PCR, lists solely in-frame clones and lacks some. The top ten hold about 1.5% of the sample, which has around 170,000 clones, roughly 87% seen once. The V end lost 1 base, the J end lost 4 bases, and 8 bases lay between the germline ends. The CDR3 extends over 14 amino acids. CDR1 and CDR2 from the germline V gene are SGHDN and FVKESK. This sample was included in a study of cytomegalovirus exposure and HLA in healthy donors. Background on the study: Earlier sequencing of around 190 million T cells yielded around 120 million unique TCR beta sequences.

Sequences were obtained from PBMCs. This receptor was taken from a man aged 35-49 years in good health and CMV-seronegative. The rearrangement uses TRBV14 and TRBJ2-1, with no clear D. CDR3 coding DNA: TGTGCCAGCAGCCAAGGAGCCGAATACAATGAGCAGTTCTTC. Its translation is CASSQGAEYNEQFF.